Presented here are 15 T cell receptor beta chains from one specimen sequenced in a study of control samples from healthy donors and cancer patients. Only in-frame clones appear in the TCRdb table, and some are missing; sequencing was by immunoSEQ multiplex PCR. This table has fewer than 200,000 clones, roughly 92% appearing once. The sample consisted of blood. These receptor sequences come from a man under 40 in good health.

The gene calls are TRBV6-1 and TRBJ1-4; tentatively, D is TRBD1 (6 bases). Germline CDR1 and CDR2: MNHNS and SASEGT. The CDR3 consists of 15 residues. Trimming pared 2 bases from V and 4 bases from J, leaving 11 bases between. DNA of the CDR3: TGTGCCAGCAGTGAATGGGGGGCAGATAATGAAAAACTGTTTTTT. This sequence encodes CASSEWGADNEKLFF.

V is TRBV5-6 and J is TRBJ2-6; tentatively, D is TRBD1 or TRBD2 (5 bases each). Germline-derived CDR1 and CDR2 are SGHDT and YYEEEE. Trimming took 0 bases from V and 13 from J, leaving 17 bases between them. The CDR3 spans 15 residues. The CDR3 sequence: CASSLVGTDLLVLTF. The DNA of the CDR3 is TGTGCCAGCAGCTTGGTTGGGACGGACCTCTTAGTCCTGACTTTC.

The chain has TRBV6-5 and TRBJ2-1, with D tentatively TRBD2 (6 bases). The length of the CDR3 is 15 residues. The V end lost 2 bases, the J end lost 1 base, and 9 bases lay between the germline ends. The germline gives CDR1 MNHEY, CDR2 SVGAGI. CDR3 DNA: TGTGCCAGCAGTTACCGGGAGTCGTCCTACAATGAGCAGTTCTTC. This translates into CASSYRESSYNEQFF.

V is TRBV6-6 and J is TRBJ1-2; TRBD1 matches 9 bases. The germline V gene has CDR1 MNHNY and CDR2 SVGAGI (reference sequence). There are 13 residues in the CDR3. J was trimmed by 6 bases and V by 6 bases; bases with no gene match: 5. CDR3 DNA sequence: TGTGCCAGCAGCCGCCGGGACAGGGATGGCTACACCTTC. Residues: CASSRRDRDGYTF.

This chain links TRBV5-6 with TRBJ1-5, with TRBD1 matching 7 bases. J gave up 5 bases and V 4 bases, and 6 bases lay outside the gene matches. Germline-derived CDR1 and CDR2 are SGHDT and YYEEEE. The CDR3 sequence is 14 residues long. The CDR3 nucleotides are TGTGCCAGCAGCCTGACAGGGAGCGATCAGCCCCAGCATTTT. It encodes CASSLTGSDQPQHF.

This rearrangement joins TRBV28 to TRBJ2-3; tentative D call: TRBD1 (6 bases). The ends were cut back, 6 bases at V and 5 bases at J, with 15 bases in the middle. The CDR3 covers 14 residues. The germline gives CDR1 MDHEN, CDR2 SYDVKM. The CDR3 DNA sequence: TGTGCCAGCAGCCTGCTAGGGGGTATAGATACGCAGTATTTT. Amino acids: CASSLLGGIDTQYF.

This clone was found a few times. V usage is TRBV10-3 and J usage is TRBJ2-7; D remains ambiguous. CDR3 length: 12 residues. CDR1 and CDR2 from the germline V gene are ENHRY and SYGVKD. V was clipped by 3 bases and J by 3 bases, with 6 bases between them. The CDR3: CAISDSIYEQYF. The CDR3 nucleotides are TGTGCCATCAGTGACAGTATCTACGAGCAGTACTTC.

V usage is TRBV7-8 and J usage is TRBJ2-7; 10 positions agree with TRBD1. Trimming removed 2 bases from V and 3 bases from J; junction bases left unmatched: 4. Per the germline V gene, CDR1 is SGHVS and CDR2 is FQNEAQ. This CDR3 has 15 amino acids. The CDR3 coding sequence is TGTGCCAGCAGCTTATCGAGGACAGGGGGCTACGAGCAGTACTTC. Translation: CASSLSRTGGYEQYF. The full variable domain, rest sourced from reference TRBV7-8 and TRBJ2-7, is GAGVSQSPRYKVAKRGQDVALRCDPISGHVSLFWYQQALGQGPEFLTYFQNEAQLDKSGLPSDRFFAERPEGSVSTLKIQRTQQEDSAVYLCASSLSRTGGYEQYFGPGTRLTVT.

This chain links TRBV24-1 with TRBJ2-3; tentatively, D is TRBD1 or TRBD2 (5 bases each). CDR3 length equals 14 residues. Germline V lookup: CDR1 KGHDR, CDR2 SFDVKD. Trimming stripped 7 bases from V and 3 bases from J, with 13 bases between. The CDR3 region has the DNA TGTGCCACCAGCGGCAGGGAGACGACAGATACGCAGTATTTT. Protein product: CATSGRETTDTQYF.

This chain uses TRBV19 with TRBJ1-2, with no clear D. CDR3 length: 11 residues. Looked up from germline, CDR1 is LNHDA and CDR2 is SQIVND (reference sequence). The V and J ends lost 8 bases and 6 bases respectively, with 10 bases between them. In nucleotides, the CDR3 is TGTGCCAGTTTCGGCGGGCATGGCTACACCTTC. Amino acids: CASFGGHGYTF.

The V call is TRBV2, the J call TRBJ1-4; D possibly corresponds to TRBD1 (5 bases). Trimming removed 3 bases from V and 11 bases from J, with 25 bases in between. This CDR3 region has 17 residues. Germline CDR1 is SNHLY and CDR2 is FYNNEI. The CDR3 coding sequence is TGTGCCAGCAGTGACCCCCCTGGCGGCAGGGCTAGGGATAAACTGTTTTTT. As protein: CASSDPPGGRARDKLFF.

The chain uses TRBV18 and TRBJ2-1; D may be TRBD2 (7 bases). The V end was cut by 5 bases, the J end by 6 bases, with 17 bases between. The germline V gene has CDR1 KGHSH and CDR2 LQKENI. The CDR3 sequence is 15 residues long. The DNA of the CDR3 is TGTGCCAGCTCAAGGCTCGGGGGGCCGGGCAATGAGCAGTTCTTC. This sequence encodes CASSRLGGPGNEQFF.

The V gene is TRBV6-2 or TRBV6-3, the J gene TRBJ1-5; 8 bases fit TRBD1. Germline lookup yields CDR1 MNHEY and CDR2 SVGEGT. Trimming cost V 0 bases and J 5 bases; bases outside gene matches: 3. The CDR3 contains 15 residues. CDR3 amino acids: CASSYSGQGDQPQHF. For the CDR3, the DNA is TGTGCCAGCAGTTACTCAGGACAGGGAGATCAGCCCCAGCATTTT.

A few counts support this clone. V usage is TRBV7-9 and J usage is TRBJ2-2; the D gene is possibly TRBD2 (5 bases). The germline CDR1 and CDR2 sequences are SEHNR and FQNEAQ (reference sequence). CDR3 length equals 12 residues. The V gene lost 8 bases and the J gene lost 4 bases, with 8 bases spanning the gap. The CDR3 loop reads CASPEVTGELFF. The CDR3 nucleotides are TGTGCCAGCCCGGAGGTCACCGGGGAGCTGTTTTTT.

This chain uses TRBV9 with TRBJ2-7; maybe TRBD1 (6 bases). The germline V gene has CDR1 SGDLS and CDR2 YYNGEE. CDR3 size: 14 residues. V was shortened by 6 bases and J by 3 bases, with 16 bases between the two germline ends. CDR3 residues: CASNPGHNFYEQYF. The DNA of the CDR3 is TGTGCCAGCAACCCGGGACACAATTTCTACGAGCAGTACTTC.